The 23 T cell receptor beta chains reported below all come from one sample, sequenced in a study of radiotherapy plus CTLA-4 blockade in lung cancer (dated 2018 in TCRdb). Libraries were built with the immunoSEQ multiplex PCR assay. What TCRdb holds here is the immuneACCESS table cut down to in-frame rearrangements. Part of the clones is not present; checked against another copy, under half of the missing clones reflect an unresolved V gene, and the others are unexplained. The sample table contains approximately 78,000 clones; only one count was recorded for about 80% of them. The ten largest clones add up to more than 7% of the sample. Sequenced here: peripheral blood, sampled from a patient treated with radiotherapy plus ipilimumab. The source is a human donor with non-small cell lung cancer who had a complete response to radiotherapy plus ipilimumab.

This clone was seen just once. The chain has TRBV5-1 and TRBJ2-7, with D possibly TRBD1 on 6 matching bases. This CDR3 region has 14 residues. CDR1 is SGHRS and CDR2 is YFSETQ in the germline V gene. Trimming cost V 4 bases and J 0 bases, with 11 bases left between them. CDR3 amino acids: CASSPGETSYEQYV. CDR3 in DNA: TGCGCCAGCAGCCCAGGGGAGACCTCCTACGAGCAGTACGTC.

This clone turned up a few times. The J gene is TRBJ2-2, the V gene TRBV5-5; D may be TRBD2 (5 bases). The germline CDR1 and CDR2 sequences are SGHKS and YYEKEE (reference sequence). Trimming removed 7 bases from V and 3 bases from J, with 13 bases in between. This CDR3 has 14 residues. As DNA, the CDR3 is TGTGCCAGCGGCCGGGATCGGGACACCGGGGAGCTGTTTTTT. Amino acids: CASGRDRDTGELFF.

CDR3 sequence (DNA): TGTGCCAGCAGGCGGACAGTCAATGAGCAGTTCTTC. Residues: CASRRTVNEQFF. This chain links TRBV7-9 with TRBJ2-1; D is possibly TRBD1 (6 bases). V was cut by 6 bases and J by 6 bases, with 9 bases left in between. CDR3 length: 12 amino acids. The germline gives CDR1 SEHNR, CDR2 FQNEAQ (reference sequence).

The chain joins TRBV7-8 to TRBJ1-2; tentative D call: TRBD1 (5 bases). V lost 4 bases, J lost 4 bases, and 10 bases lay in between. This CDR3 is 13 amino acids long. Germline V lookup: CDR1 SGHVS, CDR2 FQNEAQ. CDR3 protein: CASSSRDFYGYTF. The CDR3 DNA reads as TGTGCCAGCAGCTCCCGGGACTTCTATGGCTACACCTTC.

The sample holds one count of this clone. The chain joins TRBV4-3 to TRBJ1-2; D remains ambiguous. Germline lookup yields CDR1 LGHNA and CDR2 YSLEER. This CDR3 is 14 amino acids long. V gave up 0 bases and J gave up 4 bases, with 9 bases separating them. As DNA, the CDR3 is TGCGCCAGCAGCCAAGATTCTGGCCGCTATGGCTACACCTTC. Translating gives CASSQDSGRYGYTF.

The chain has TRBV6-5 and TRBJ2-5; D is uncertain. The CDR3 runs 14 residues. Trimming stripped 4 bases from V and 5 bases from J, with 14 bases between. CDR1 and CDR2 from the germline V gene are MNHEY and SVGAGI. CDR3 sequence (DNA): TGTGCCAGCAGTTTAAGGAGTGCGCGGGAGACCCAGTACTTC. Its translation: CASSLRSARETQYF.

This rearrangement joins TRBV7-2 to TRBJ2-3; D is undetermined. Trimming cost V 1 base and J 6 bases, with 8 bases left between them. The CDR3 consists of 13 residues. The germline gives CDR1 SGHTA, CDR2 FQGNSA. The CDR3: CASSLVGLDTQYF. The CDR3 nucleotides are TGTGCCAGCAGCTTAGTGGGTCTGGATACGCAGTATTTT. Combining the CDR3 with reference TRBV7-2 and TRBJ2-3 gives the whole variable domain GAGVSQSPSNKVTEKGKDVELRCDPISGHTALYWYRQSLGQGLEFLIYFQGNSAPDKSGLPSDRFSAERTGGSVSTLTIQRTQQEDSAVYLCASSLVGLDTQYFGPGTRLTVL.

This clone was seen once. The V gene is TRBV9, the J gene TRBJ2-2, with TRBD1 identical over 9 bases. Germline V gives CDR1 SGDLS, CDR2 YYNGEE. V lost 2 bases and J lost 8; bases outside the gene matches: 4. This CDR3 is 14 amino acids long. DNA of the CDR3: TGTGCCAGCAGCGTCGGGACAGGGTGGGGGGAGCTGTTTTTT. This sequence encodes CASSVGTGWGELFF.

About this clone itself: The junction differs from germline at one of its ends, possibly a read error. V usage is TRBV9 and J usage is TRBJ1-1; D possibly corresponds to TRBD1 (5 bases). This CDR3 region has 12 residues. Germline V gives CDR1 SGDLS, CDR2 YYNGEE. The DNA for the CDR3 is TGTGCCAGCAGCCAAACCGGGGCAAGCGCAATCTTT. Translated, it gives CASSQTGASAIF.

This clone was found a few times. The chain is built from TRBV6-6 and TRBJ2-2; D gene uncertain. The germline V and J ends were trimmed by 2 bases and 7 bases, with 11 bases remaining between them. The germline CDR1 and CDR2 sequences are MNHNY and SVGAGI (reference sequence). This CDR3 has 14 amino acids. CDR3 in DNA: TGTGCCAGCAGTTACGGCCAGGCGAACGGGGAGCTGTTTTTT. Protein sequence: CASSYGQANGELFF.

This clone was picked up a small number of times. The chain uses TRBV11-3 and TRBJ2-2, with 7 nucleotides matching TRBD1. CDR1 and CDR2 (germline): SGHNT, YENEEA. J was trimmed by 6 bases and V by 0 bases; bases with no gene match: 13. This CDR3 comprises 18 residues. The CDR3 loop reads CASSLDPPGQNKPGELFF. The DNA of the CDR3 is TGTGCCAGCAGCTTAGATCCCCCGGGACAGAATAAACCCGGGGAGCTGTTTTTT.

The chain joins TRBV10-2 to TRBJ2-5; D gene ambiguous. V was clipped by 5 bases and J by 5 bases, with 12 bases between them. From germline, CDR1 is WSHSY and CDR2 SAAADI. The CDR3 is 13 residues long. For the CDR3, the DNA is TGCGCCAGCAGTAGGCAGGACCGGGAGACCCAGTACTTC. Translating gives CASSRQDRETQYF.

The chain is built from TRBV18 and TRBJ2-3, with 8 bases lining up with TRBD2. CDR3 length equals 15 residues. CDR1 and CDR2 from the germline V gene are KGHSH and LQKENI. V lost 2 bases, J lost 0 bases, and 1 base stayed unmatched. This CDR3 reads CASSPTGGSTDTQYF. Written as DNA, the CDR3 is TGTGCCAGCTCACCAACGGGAGGGAGCACAGATACGCAGTATTTT.

The gene calls are TRBV20-1 and TRBJ2-3; D is uncertain. The V and J ends lost 3 bases and 3 bases respectively, with 4 bases between them. The CDR3 covers 11 residues. In germline, CDR1 is DFQATT, CDR2 SNEGSKA (reference sequence). CDR3 protein: CSASPTDTQYF. In DNA form, the CDR3 reads TGCAGTGCTAGCCCGACAGATACGCAGTATTTT.

The chain joins TRBV19 to TRBJ1-4; D may be TRBD1 (5 bases). CDR3 length: 18 amino acids. The V gene lost 7 bases and the J gene lost 7 bases, with 28 bases spanning the gap. CDR1 and CDR2 (germline): LNHDA, SQIVND (reference sequence). The CDR3 here is CASTRREGQTTVAEKLFF. For the CDR3, the DNA is TGTGCCAGTACCCGAAGAGAGGGGCAAACAACAGTGGCTGAAAAACTGTTTTTT. Using reference TRBV19 and TRBJ1-4 for the parts outside the CDR3, the full variable domain is DGGITQSPKYLFRKEGQNVTLSCEQNLNHDAMYWYRQDPGQGLRLIYYSQIVNDFQKGDIAEGYSVSREKKESFPLTVTSAQKNPTAFYLCASTRREGQTTVAEKLFFGSGTQLSVL.

By its share, this clone is medium-sized. This chain links TRBV19 with TRBJ2-7; D gene uncertain. Germline V gene sequence: CDR1 LNHDA, CDR2 SQIVND (reference sequence). This CDR3 region has 15 residues. Trimming pared 7 bases from V and 2 bases from J, leaving 18 bases between. CDR3 DNA: TGTGCCAGTACTCCTTCGGACGTATCCACCTACGAGCAGTACTTC. Translated, it gives CASTPSDVSTYEQYF.

This rearrangement joins TRBV9 to TRBJ2-1; D might be TRBD2 (6 bases). CDR3 length: 15 amino acids. V was trimmed by 4 bases and J by 7 bases, leaving 18 bases between them. The germline CDR1 and CDR2 sequences are SGDLS and YYNGEE. The CDR3 nucleotides are TGTGCCAGCAGCCCACGTTTGTATGGGGGGAATGAGCAGTTCTTC. Its protein product is CASSPRLYGGNEQFF.

The chain combines TRBV6-1 with TRBJ1-5; 7 nucleotides agree with TRBD1. There are 14 residues in the CDR3. V was pared by 2 bases and J by 7 bases, with 5 bases of the junction left unmatched. The germline gives CDR1 MNHNS, CDR2 SASEGT. DNA of the CDR3: TGTGCCAGCAGTGAAATGACAGGGAGGCAGCCCCAGCATTTT. This encodes CASSEMTGRQPQHF.

The rearrangement links TRBV7-2 to TRBJ1-4; TRBD1 is a possible D gene (6 bases). V was shortened by 1 base and J by 5 bases, with 11 bases between the two germline ends. The CDR3 covers 15 residues. Germline V CDR1 and CDR2: SGHTA, FQGNSA. The CDR3 region is CASSLERTANEKLFF. As DNA, the CDR3 is TGTGCCAGCAGCTTAGAAAGGACAGCGAATGAAAAACTGTTTTTT.

The chain uses TRBV7-9 and TRBJ2-1, with TRBD2 as a possible D gene (6 bases). Trimming took 7 bases from V and 7 from J, leaving 17 bases between them. This CDR3 has 14 residues. Germline V lookup: CDR1 SEHNR, CDR2 FQNEAQ (reference sequence). This chain's CDR3 is CASTYGGLQNEQFF. CDR3 sequence (DNA): TGTGCCAGCACCTACGGAGGGTTACAGAATGAGCAGTTCTTC.

The chain employs TRBV7-2 and TRBJ1-1; D gene unclear. V was shortened by 5 bases and J by 0 bases, with 7 bases between the two germline ends. Germline V gene sequence: CDR1 SGHTA, CDR2 FQGNSA. The CDR3 loop spans 13 amino acids. The CDR3 DNA reads as TGTGCCAGCAGCCCTTTTGTGAACACTGAAGCTTTCTTT. As protein: CASSPFVNTEAFF. Drawing the rest from reference TRBV7-2 and TRBJ1-1, the complete variable domain is GAGVSQSPSNKVTEKGKDVELRCDPISGHTALYWYRQSLGQGLEFLIYFQGNSAPDKSGLPSDRFSAERTGGSVSTLTIQRTQQEDSAVYLCASSPFVNTEAFFGQGTRLTVV.

The genes are TRBV10-3 and TRBJ1-4; D not certain. CDR1 and CDR2 (germline): ENHRY, SYGVKD. The CDR3 runs 14 residues. Trimming took off 4 bases at V and 8 bases at J, with 14 bases between the two ends. The CDR3 sequence: CAISVDPVVEKLFF. Here the CDR3 DNA reads TGTGCCATCAGTGTCGACCCGGTAGTGGAAAAACTGTTTTTT.

The rearrangement joins TRBV6-6 to TRBJ1-5; D is unresolved. Trimming shortened V by 2 bases and J by 1 base, and 9 bases separated the two germline ends. The CDR3 length is 15 residues. Germline CDR1 MNHNY, CDR2 SVGAGI (reference sequence). The CDR3 DNA is TGTGCCAGCAGTTACACCCAGCCCAGCAATCAGCCCCAGCATTTT. Protein sequence: CASSYTQPSNQPQHF.